These 30 T cell receptor beta chains share one sample of origin, sequenced in a study of T cells expressing NK-cell markers. Each CDR3 protein gets one entry in TCRdb, which reprocessed the 5' RACE reads and gives no DNA. The repertoire table contains approximately 380,000 distinct CDR3 sequences. What was sequenced was blood T cells: a sorted CD56 or NKG2C T cell subset, CD4+ or CD8+ T cells, or bulk PBMC T cells (not recorded which). The receptors were gathered from a man aged 18 to 70 in good health.

The rearrangement joins TRBV20-1 to TRBJ2-1; TCRdb designates TRBD1, a call that cannot be tested without DNA. CDR1 and CDR2 from the germline V gene are DFQATT and SNEGSKA (reference sequence). The CDR3 has 15 amino acids. CDR3 residues: CSARAWGRGRDEQFF.

V gene TRBV24-1 combines with J gene TRBJ2-2; TCRdb indicates TRBD1, and absent DNA this call remains unverified. The CDR3 covers 16 residues. Looked up from germline, CDR1 is KGHDR and CDR2 is SFDVKD. The CDR3 is CATSEQDRGRTGELFF.

The chain employs TRBV9 and TRBJ2-3; TCRdb picks TRBD1, but there is no DNA to check that call. The CDR3 spans 17 residues. Germline assignment: CDR1 SGDLS and CDR2 YYNGEE. CDR3 sequence: CASSPRDGGVYTDTQYF.

The J gene is TRBJ2-5, the V gene TRBV6-1; the D gene TCRdb calls, TRBD2, cannot be checked with no DNA. The CDR3 is 15 residues long. Germline V lookup: CDR1 MNHNS, CDR2 SASEGT. The CDR3 loop reads CASSPQRGGRETQYF.

The rearrangement uses TRBV6-2 or TRBV6-3 and TRBJ2-1; the D gene TCRdb calls, TRBD2, cannot be checked with no DNA. Germline V CDR1 and CDR2: MNHEY, SVGEGT. The CDR3 is 15 residues long. CDR3 region: CASSSDLLPYNEQFF.

The chain links TRBV14 to TRBJ2-5; TCRdb's D call, TRBD2, is unchecked because there is no DNA. CDR3 size: 16 residues. The germline CDR1 and CDR2 sequences are SGHDN and FVKESK. CDR3 loop: CASSQTGWGTQETQYF. The full variable domain, with the rest looked up from reference TRBV14 and TRBJ2-5, is EAGVTQFPSHSVIEKGQTVTLRCDPISGHDNLYWYRRVMGKEIKFLLHFVKESKQDESGMPNNRFLAERTGGTYSTLKVQPAELEDSGVYFCASSQTGWGTQETQYFGPGTRLLVL.

The rearrangement uses TRBV5-1 and TRBJ2-3; the TRBD1 assignment by TCRdb is unverifiable without DNA. Germline V gene sequence: CDR1 SGHRS, CDR2 YFSETQ. The CDR3 loop spans 16 amino acids. The CDR3 loop is CASSHEPGQTTDTQYF.

The rearrangement uses TRBV7-9 and TRBJ2-5; there is no DNA to check the TCRdb D call of TRBD1. In germline, CDR1 is SEHNR, CDR2 FQNEAQ (reference sequence). This CDR3 spans 17 amino acids. The CDR3 here is CASSLGPGRSGQETQYF.

This rearrangement joins TRBV5-1 to TRBJ2-3; the TCRdb call, TRBD1, lacks DNA for checking. Germline V CDR1 and CDR2: SGHRS, YFSETQ. The CDR3 covers 16 residues. The CDR3 reads CASSPGQGGYTDTQYF. Drawing the rest from reference TRBV5-1 and TRBJ2-3, the complete variable domain is KAGVTQTPRYLIKTRGQQVTLSCSPISGHRSVSWYQQTPGQGLQFLFEYFSETQRNKGNFPGRFSGRQFSNSRSEMNVSTLELGDSALYLCASSPGQGGYTDTQYFGPGTRLTVL.

The chain carries TRBV5-1 and TRBJ2-7. CDR3 length: 16 residues. CDR1 SGHRS and CDR2 YFSETQ come from the germline V gene. The CDR3 protein is CASSLAWSSSSYEQYF.

The chain uses TRBV6-1 and TRBJ2-2; the TRBD2 assignment by TCRdb is unverifiable without DNA. Germline V gene data show CDR1 as MNHNS and CDR2 as SASEGT. CDR3 size: 14 residues. The chain's CDR3 is CATWRTQNTGELFF.

This chain connects TRBV19 to TRBJ2-5; the D call of TRBD1 rests on TCRdb alone, since no DNA is present to check it. This CDR3 region has 14 residues. Per the germline V gene, CDR1 is LNHDA and CDR2 is SQIVND (reference sequence). The CDR3 loop reads CASSRQGMVETQYF.

V is TRBV7-8 and J is TRBJ2-5; TCRdb returns TRBD2, unconfirmable since there is no DNA. This CDR3 is built from 15 residues. CDR1 is SGHVS and CDR2 is FQNEAQ in the germline V gene. CDR3 sequence reads: CASSELAGRQETQYF.

This chain uses TRBV28 with TRBJ2-5; no DNA is available, so the TRBD2 call from TCRdb remains unchecked. From germline, CDR1 is MDHEN and CDR2 SYDVKM. The CDR3 has 14 residues. This CDR3 is CASRPGVAGETQYF.

The J gene is TRBJ2-5, the V gene TRBV25-1. CDR3 length: 13 residues. Germline CDR1 is MGHDK and CDR2 is SYGVNS. The CDR3 reads CASSGLIKETQYF.

The chain links TRBV6-5 to TRBJ1-4. This CDR3 spans 18 amino acids. CDR1 is MNHEY, CDR2 SVGAGI, per germline. The CDR3 protein is CASSTTEYRIATNEKLFF.

This chain uses TRBV3-1 with TRBJ2-5; lacking DNA, the TRBD2 call made by TCRdb goes unchecked. There are 17 residues in the CDR3. Germline V gene sequence: CDR1 LGHDT, CDR2 YNNKEL (reference sequence). The CDR3 loop reads CASSQDLTAGVQETQYF.

The gene calls are TRBV19 and TRBJ1-1; TCRdb calls TRBD1, which cannot be checked without DNA. Germline CDR1 and CDR2: LNHDA and SQIVND (reference sequence). The CDR3 runs 17 residues. CDR3 residues: CASNPIWGRGGSTEAFF.

The chain joins TRBV7-2 to TRBJ2-5; lacking DNA, the TRBD2 call made by TCRdb goes unchecked. The CDR3 sequence is 13 residues long. Looked up from germline, CDR1 is SGHTA and CDR2 is FQGNSA. The chain's CDR3 is CASGPSAGETQYF.

This sequence joins TRBV12-5 and TRBJ1-1. Germline assignment: CDR1 LGHNT and CDR2 FRNRAP. The CDR3 is made up of 13 amino acids. CDR3 loop: CASGHFMNTEAFF.

The chain recombines TRBV7-3 with TRBJ2-5; without DNA, the TCRdb call of TRBD2 cannot be checked. The CDR3 consists of 16 residues. Per germline, CDR1 SGHTA and CDR2 FQGTGA. This CDR3 reads CASSLGTSGAGGTQYF.

V is TRBV5-1 and J is TRBJ2-3; TCRdb's D call of TRBD1 is untestable without DNA. This CDR3 comprises 18 residues. Per the germline V gene, CDR1 is SGHRS and CDR2 is YFSETQ. The CDR3 reads CASSLAWGGKQDKDTQYF.

The rearrangement joins TRBV5-5 to TRBJ2-5; the TCRdb D gene call, TRBD1, has no DNA to confirm it. The CDR3 has 15 amino acids. Germline V gene data show CDR1 as SGHKS and CDR2 as YYEKEE (reference sequence). The CDR3 loop reads CASRHWPGGQETQYF.

This chain joins TRBV6-2 or TRBV6-3 and TRBJ2-7; the TCRdb call, TRBD2, lacks DNA for checking. Germline CDR1 is MNHEY and CDR2 is SVGEGT. The CDR3 is 17 residues long. CDR3 protein: CASSYRLRTSRSNEQYF.

The chain is built from TRBV5-5 and TRBJ1-1; with no DNA, the TCRdb D assignment of TRBD1 cannot be verified. Germline V lookup: CDR1 SGHKS, CDR2 YYEKEE (reference sequence). The CDR3 is made up of 17 amino acids. CDR3: CASSLRDRGIVNTEAFF.

This chain joins TRBV5-1 and TRBJ2-1; the TRBD1 assignment by TCRdb is unverifiable without DNA. Germline V lookup: CDR1 SGHRS, CDR2 YFSETQ. The CDR3 has 16 residues. CDR3 residues: CASSLGRPGVDNEQFF. Filled out from reference TRBV5-1 and TRBJ2-1, the complete variable domain reads KAGVTQTPRYLIKTRGQQVTLSCSPISGHRSVSWYQQTPGQGLQFLFEYFSETQRNKGNFPGRFSGRQFSNSRSEMNVSTLELGDSALYLCASSLGRPGVDNEQFFGPGTRLTVL.

CDR3 amino acids: CASSTYRGLSTGELFF. The chain uses TRBV4-1 and TRBJ2-2; no DNA is available, so the TRBD2 call from TCRdb remains unchecked. CDR1 and CDR2 (germline): MGHRA, YSYEKL. CDR3 size: 16 residues.

The chain combines TRBV7-9 with TRBJ2-2; TCRdb designates TRBD1, a call that cannot be tested without DNA. CDR3 size: 15 residues. Germline-derived CDR1 and CDR2 are SEHNR and FQNEAQ (reference sequence). CDR3 protein: CASSHSQGDAGELFF.

This chain joins TRBV6-1 and TRBJ1-3; TCRdb names TRBD1, which stays unverified in the absence of DNA. This CDR3 is 14 amino acids long. Germline V CDR1 and CDR2: MNHNS, SASEGT. The CDR3 sequence: CASTLGGYGNTIYF.

Here the CDR3 reads CASNGGRDTEAFF. This chain links TRBV6-1 with TRBJ1-1. Per germline, CDR1 MNHNS and CDR2 SASEGT. The CDR3 runs 13 residues.